This TCR beta chain was sequenced in a study of human T cells and chemical hapten exposure. The sample holds a few counts of this clonotype. The antigen remains undetermined. The study, taken as a whole, reports: TCRs at high frequency, those above 1 in 1000, did not change with DPC sensitization.

Stated time point: patch test 3, about 24 weeks after DPC sensitization. The treatment here: therapeutic diphenylcyclopropenone sensitization with weekly scalp DPC. Investigators collected blood before applying each patch test. TCRdb reprocessed the RACE reads via MiXCR and lists one record per CDR3 protein. This sample has 95,000 to 150,000 distinct CDR3 sequences, with 10% to 12% found just once. Germline V gives CDR1 LGHDT, CDR2 YNNKEL (reference sequence). V lost 0 bases, J lost 5 bases, and 13 bases lay in between. The CDR3 is 15 amino acids. This chain uses TRBV3-1 with TRBJ1-1; D not certain. The TCR comes from a woman aged 50 to 60 with alopecia areata. Some clones in this sample may be carry-over from other donors' samples. The material sequenced was whole blood, taken in connection with sensitization to the hapten diphenylcyclopropenone (DPC). CDR3 DNA: TGTGCCAGCAGCCAAGACCGGGCCACTAAGACTGAAGCTTTCTTT. Protein: CASSQDRATKTEAFF.